A single sample gave rise to the 19 T cell receptor beta chains below, sequenced in a study of cytomegalovirus exposure and HLA in healthy donors. Produced via immunoSEQ multiplex PCR; TCRdb's table is partial and in-frame only. The top ten hold 2.5% to 3.5% of the sample, which has about 140,000 clones, roughly 90% seen once. Sample: PBMCs. These receptors originate from a man between 18 and 35 years old in good health and CMV-seronegative.

V gene TRBV12-5 combines with J gene TRBJ2-3; 7 bases are shared with TRBD1. V was clipped by 1 base and J by 3 bases; unmatched bases: 7. The CDR3 loop spans 16 amino acids. CDR1 is LGHNT and CDR2 is FRNRAP in the germline V gene. In nucleotides, the CDR3 is TGTGCTAGTGGTTTGGGACCGCAGGGGGTGACAGATACGCAGTATTTT. Its protein is CASGLGPQGVTDTQYF.

V and J are TRBV7-9 and TRBJ2-7; D may be TRBD2 (6 bases). There are 13 residues in the CDR3. V gave up 5 bases and J gave up 5 bases, with 13 bases separating them. Germline V gives CDR1 SEHNR, CDR2 FQNEAQ (reference sequence). CDR3 DNA: TGTGCCAGCAGCCCCGGGGCGGGAAACGAGCAGTACTTC. Amino acids: CASSPGAGNEQYF.

The chain carries TRBV5-6 and TRBJ1-2; 9 nucleotides align to TRBD1. V lost 6 bases to trimming and J lost 5 bases; unmatched junction nucleotides: 11. This CDR3 region has 15 residues. Looked up from germline, CDR1 is SGHDT and CDR2 is YYEEEE. The CDR3 DNA is TGTGCCAGCATCATTCGGGACAGGGAAATATATGGCTACACCTTC. It translates to CASIIRDREIYGYTF.

A few counts support this clone. The chain carries TRBV6-1 and TRBJ2-7; weak D call: TRBD2 (7 bases). Trimming pared 1 base from V and 6 bases from J, leaving 16 bases between. This CDR3 is built from 15 residues. Germline V gene data show CDR1 as MNHNS and CDR2 as SASEGT. The CDR3 loop is CASSEVVAGASEQYF. The CDR3 bases are TGTGCCAGCAGTGAAGTAGTCGCGGGGGCAAGCGAGCAGTACTTC.

The chain joins TRBV5-1 to TRBJ1-2, with a tentative D call TRBD1 (6 bases). The germline CDR1 and CDR2 sequences are SGHRS and YFSETQ. The CDR3 loop spans 14 amino acids. Trimming cost V 4 bases and J 7 bases, with 17 bases left between them. The CDR3 protein is CASSLTGIQPGYTF. In nucleotides, the CDR3 is TGCGCCAGCAGCCTTACAGGGATTCAGCCTGGCTACACCTTC.

The chain couples TRBV29-1 to TRBJ2-5, with 9 bases aligning to TRBD2. This CDR3 is built from 13 residues. With 4 bases clipped from V and 5 bases from J, the junction kept 5 bases outside the gene matches. Germline V gene sequence: CDR1 SQVTM, CDR2 ANQGSEA. The CDR3 is CSVGGTSRETQYF. CDR3 bases: TGCAGCGTTGGTGGGACTAGCCGGGAGACCCAGTACTTC.

For the CDR3, the DNA is TGTGCCATCAGTGCGGGGACTATTGAGTTCTTC. This sequence encodes CAISAGTIEFF. The gene calls are TRBV10-3 and TRBJ2-1, with 7 bases identical to TRBD2. From germline, CDR1 is ENHRY and CDR2 SYGVKD. The CDR3 runs to 11 residues. V shed 4 bases and J 14 bases; nucleotides not matched to a gene: 5.

This sequence joins TRBV27 and TRBJ2-7; 9 bases match TRBD2. The germline gives CDR1 MNHEY, CDR2 SMNVEV (reference sequence). The CDR3 totals 15 residues. V dropped 5 bases and J dropped 0; count of bases not matched to a gene: 5. CDR3 in amino acids: CASSPGLASSYEQYF. The CDR3 nucleotides read TGTGCCAGCAGTCCCGGACTAGCGTCCTCCTACGAGCAGTACTTC.

The rearrangement uses TRBV2 and TRBJ2-1; the D gene is possibly TRBD1 (6 bases). The CDR3 has 13 residues. With 7 bases removed from V and 9 bases from J, the gap between germline ends came to 16 bases. The germline CDR1 and CDR2 sequences are SNHLY and FYNNEI. For the CDR3, the DNA is TGTGCCAGCACCTCCTGGGACAACCGTGAGCAGTTCTTC. As protein: CASTSWDNREQFF.

This clone occurred once. V is TRBV7-2 and J is TRBJ2-6; no definite D call. The CDR3 is 17 residues long. Germline V gene sequence: CDR1 SGHTA, CDR2 FQGNSA. Trimming cost V 1 base and J 0 bases, with 10 bases left between them. DNA for the CDR3: TGTGCCAGCAGCTTAGTCTCGGGTTACTCTGGGGCCAACGTCCTGACTTTC. Translating it yields CASSLVSGYSGANVLTF.

The chain recombines TRBV7-2 with TRBJ2-7; 10 bases are a match to TRBD2. Germline lookup yields CDR1 SGHTA and CDR2 FQGNSA. V lost 5 bases to trimming and J lost 7 bases; unmatched junction nucleotides: 5. The CDR3 runs to 13 residues. The CDR3 here is CASSPSGGEEQYF. For the CDR3, the DNA is TGTGCCAGCAGCCCTAGCGGGGGAGAAGAGCAGTACTTC.

This sequence joins TRBV7-2 and TRBJ2-1, with D possibly being TRBD1 (5 bases). The CDR3 runs to 15 residues. Per the germline V gene, CDR1 is SGHTA and CDR2 is FQGNSA. V was cut by 5 bases and J by 7 bases, with 18 bases left in between. The CDR3 is CASSPAYRQPNEQFF. DNA of the CDR3: TGTGCCAGCAGCCCCGCCTACAGACAGCCTAATGAGCAGTTCTTC. Full variable domain (outside the CDR3, taken from reference TRBV7-2 and TRBJ2-1): GAGVSQSPSNKVTEKGKDVELRCDPISGHTALYWYRQSLGQGLEFLIYFQGNSAPDKSGLPSDRFSAERTGGSVSTLTIQRTQQEDSAVYLCASSPAYRQPNEQFFGPGTRLTVL.

V gene TRBV5-1 combines with J gene TRBJ2-2, with 7 bases lining up with TRBD2. The CDR3 consists of 15 residues. V shed 4 bases and J 6 bases; nucleotides not matched to a gene: 9. Germline V lookup: CDR1 SGHRS, CDR2 YFSETQ. The CDR3 region has the DNA TGCGCCAGCAGCCCGGCCGCGGGGGAGGCCGGGGAGCTGTTTTTT. This codes for CASSPAAGEAGELFF.

CDR3 in DNA: TGTGCCAGCAGCTTGGGAGGGATGGAGACCCAGTACTTC. It yields the protein CASSLGGMETQYF. The chain employs TRBV7-7 and TRBJ2-5, with TRBD2 identical over 7 bases. Germline CDR1 SSHAT, CDR2 FNYEAQ (reference sequence). The CDR3 totals 13 residues. J was trimmed by 5 bases and V by 3 bases; bases with no gene match: 3.

This clone was seen a few times. The chain employs TRBV4-1 and TRBJ1-6, with D unclear. The CDR3 length is 14 residues. Germline assignment: CDR1 MGHRA and CDR2 YSYEKL. Trimming stripped 6 bases from V and 7 bases from J, with 13 bases between. The CDR3 DNA reads as TGCGCCAGCAGTTCATGGGAGGAGAATTCACCCCTCCACTTT. This translates into CASSSWEENSPLHF.

This clone was detected only once. The rearrangement uses TRBV27 and TRBJ2-6, with 7 bases fitting TRBD1. CDR3 length: 16 amino acids. CDR1 is MNHEY and CDR2 is SMNVEV in the germline V gene (reference sequence). V shed 3 bases, J shed 2 bases, and the junction held 4 bases outside the gene matches. The CDR3 loop reads CASSFTGDAGANVLTF. The CDR3 nucleotides read TGTGCCAGCAGTTTTACAGGGGACGCTGGGGCCAACGTCCTGACTTTC.

This sequence joins TRBV11-2 and TRBJ2-7; 10 nucleotides match TRBD1. The length of the CDR3 is 18 residues. The junction had 17 bases not matched to a gene; V was cut back by 5 bases and J by 4 bases. Germline lookup yields CDR1 SGHAT and CDR2 FQNNGV. This CDR3 is CASSAPRLPGTGEYEQYF. CDR3 DNA: TGTGCCAGCAGCGCCCCCCGACTTCCCGGGACAGGGGAATACGAGCAGTACTTC.

The genes are TRBV4-1 and TRBJ2-3, with TRBD2 identical over 14 bases. The CDR3 is made up of 22 amino acids. The trim removed 0 bases at V and 3 bases at J, leaving 17 bases unmatched. From germline, CDR1 is MGHRA and CDR2 YSYEKL. CDR3 nucleotide sequence: TGCGCCAGCAGCCAAGATCCCAGAGTGCCGGGACTAGCGGGAGTAGGAACAGATACGCAGTATTTT. Its protein is CASSQDPRVPGLAGVGTDTQYF.

The V gene is TRBV7-2, the J gene TRBJ1-6; D is perhaps TRBD1 (6 bases). The CDR3 runs 13 residues. Trimming took 6 bases from V and 9 from J, leaving 12 bases between them. Germline V gene sequence: CDR1 SGHTA, CDR2 FQGNSA. The chain's CDR3 is CASSRGFVSPLHF. The CDR3 DNA reads as TGTGCCAGCAGTAGGGGGTTTGTTTCACCCCTCCACTTT.